These 6 T cell receptor beta chains were sequenced from one sample in a study of cytomegalovirus exposure and HLA in healthy donors. A multiplex PCR was run with 60 Vbeta primers and 13 Jbeta primers. Data came from immunoSEQ multiplex PCR; TCRdb stores just in-frame clones and leaves some out. The table records about 170,000 clones, 60% to 80% of them present only once. The source material was PBMCs. Receptors originate from a man in his forties or fifties in good health and CMV-seronegative.

This clone has only one observation. The J gene is TRBJ2-7, the V gene TRBV6-5, with D possibly matching TRBD2 (6 bases). Trimming left V 6 bases short and J 7 bases short, with 10 bases between. There are 11 residues in the CDR3. The V gene's germline CDR1 is MNHEY and CDR2 SVGAGI. The CDR3 here is CASRDAGEQYF. In DNA, the CDR3 is TGTGCCAGCAGGGACGCGGGGGAGCAGTACTTC.

The rearrangement links TRBV5-4 to TRBJ2-5; 9 nucleotides match TRBD1. V lost 3 bases, J lost 2 bases, and 8 bases stayed unmatched. Germline V gene lookup returns CDR1 SGHNT and CDR2 YYREEE (reference sequence). CDR3 length: 16 residues. As DNA, the CDR3 is TGTGCCAGCAGCTACGGACAGGGGAGTTCGCAAGAGACCCAGTACTTC. This translates into CASSYGQGSSQETQYF.

The CDR3 here is CASSYSSGLGSTEAFF. The CDR3 DNA reads as TGTGCCAGCAGTTACTCGTCAGGGTTAGGTTCTACTGAAGCTTTCTTT. The V gene is TRBV6-5, the J gene TRBJ1-1; D is possibly TRBD1 (5 bases). The germline V and J ends were trimmed by 0 bases and 5 bases, with 16 bases remaining between them. Germline CDR1 reads MNHEY; CDR2 reads SVGAGI. This CDR3 contains 16 residues.

J is TRBJ2-7 and V is TRBV7-3; 10 bases map to TRBD2. This CDR3 is built from 15 residues. Germline CDR1 is SGHTA and CDR2 is FQGTGA. The trim removed 3 bases at V and 7 bases at J, leaving 9 bases unmatched. The CDR3 sequence: CASSFGTGTSDEQYF. The CDR3 region has the DNA TGTGCCAGCAGCTTCGGAACCGGGACTAGCGATGAGCAGTACTTC. Drawing the rest from reference TRBV7-3 and TRBJ2-7, the complete variable domain is GAGVSQTPSNKVTEKGKYVELRCDPISGHTALYWYRQSLGQGPEFLIYFQGTGAADDSGLPNDRFFAVRPEGSVSTLKIQRTERGDSAVYLCASSFGTGTSDEQYFGPGTRLTVT.

The chain joins TRBV20-1 to TRBJ1-1; D is unresolved. V lost 5 bases, J lost 1 base, and 5 bases lay in between. Germline-derived CDR1 and CDR2 are DFQATT and SNEGSKA (reference sequence). This CDR3 has 11 residues. CDR3 in amino acids: CSAPGNTEAFF. The CDR3 region has the DNA TGCAGTGCTCCAGGGAACACTGAAGCTTTCTTT.

This sequence joins TRBV7-2 and TRBJ2-7, with D unclear. Trimming pared 3 bases from V and 5 bases from J, leaving 14 bases between. The germline V gene has CDR1 SGHTA and CDR2 FQGNSA. The CDR3 has 14 amino acids. CDR3 DNA sequence: TGTGCCAGCAGCTTCGAGTTCGGGTTGGACGAGCAGTACTTC. As protein: CASSFEFGLDEQYF.